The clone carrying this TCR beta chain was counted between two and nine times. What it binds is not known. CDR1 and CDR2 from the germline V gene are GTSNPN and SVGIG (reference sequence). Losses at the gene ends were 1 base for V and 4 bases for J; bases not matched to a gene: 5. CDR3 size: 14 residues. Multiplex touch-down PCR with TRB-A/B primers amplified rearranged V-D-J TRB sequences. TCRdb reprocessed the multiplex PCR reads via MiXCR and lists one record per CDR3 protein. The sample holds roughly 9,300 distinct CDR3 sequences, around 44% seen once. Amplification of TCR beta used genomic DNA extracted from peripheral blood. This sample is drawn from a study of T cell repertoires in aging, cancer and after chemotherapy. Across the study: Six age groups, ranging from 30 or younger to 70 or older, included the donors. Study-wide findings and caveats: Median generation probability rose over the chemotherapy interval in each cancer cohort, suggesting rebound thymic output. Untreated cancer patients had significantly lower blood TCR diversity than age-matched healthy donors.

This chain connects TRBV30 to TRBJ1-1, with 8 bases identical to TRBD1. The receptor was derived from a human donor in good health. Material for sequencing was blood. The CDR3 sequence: CAWSDRGVGTEAFF. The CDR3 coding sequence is TGTGCCTGGAGTGACAGGGGGGTTGGCACTGAAGCTTTCTTT.